The 15 T cell receptor beta chains below were found in one sample sequenced in a study of vaccination and CD4 T cells after COVID-19. Researchers used the Oncomine TCR Beta short-read assay to sequence DNA from cultured CD4+ T cells. Each CDR3 protein is one row after TCRdb ran MiXCR on the PCR reads. The profile shows 9,000 to 13,000 distinct CDR3 sequences, around half of them singletons. The treatment was: approximately 11-day PBMC culture with coronavirus spike peptide pools or control peptides (ViraFEST assay). Which antigens these TCRs recognize remains unknown. The sample taken for sequencing was CD4+ T cells from blood, cultured in vitro. The receptors shown here come from a human donor who had recovered from COVID-19.

This chain joins TRBV20-1 and TRBJ2-5; 8 nucleotides agree with TRBD2. The CDR3 consists of 13 residues. Germline V gene lookup returns CDR1 DFQATT and CDR2 SNEGSKA (reference sequence). The trim removed 6 bases at V and 3 bases at J, leaving 6 bases unmatched. The CDR3 is CSAAGGIKETQYF. The CDR3 bases are TGCAGTGCGGCGGGAGGAATTAAAGAGACCCAGTACTTC.

The chain is built from TRBV14 and TRBJ2-7; D call uncertain. The CDR3 sequence is 12 residues long. Germline V gene sequence: CDR1 SGHDN, CDR2 FVKESK. The V end was cut by 7 bases, the J end by 3 bases, with 10 bases between. Written as DNA, the CDR3 is TGTGCCAGCATTAGGTTTTACTACGAGCAGTACTTC. Encoded protein: CASIRFYYEQYF. The full variable domain, with the rest looked up from reference TRBV14 and TRBJ2-7, is EAGVTQFPSHSVIEKGQTVTLRCDPISGHDNLYWYRRVMGKEIKFLLHFVKESKQDESGMPNNRFLAERTGGTYSTLKVQPAELEDSGVYFCASIRFYYEQYFGPGTRLTVT.

CDR3 residues: CASSESRLAGTDTQYF. The CDR3 DNA follows: TGTGCCAGCAGTGAATCAAGGCTAGCTGGAACAGATACGCAGTATTTT. V usage is TRBV6-1 and J usage is TRBJ2-3, with D maybe TRBD2 (5 bases). V lost 2 bases to trimming and J lost 3 bases, with 15 bases between them. Germline CDR1 and CDR2: MNHNS and SASEGT. The CDR3 covers 16 residues.

This clonotype occurred a few times. The chain carries TRBV10-3 and TRBJ2-3, with 8 nucleotides matching TRBD2. CDR1 is ENHRY and CDR2 is SYGVKD in the germline V gene. The CDR3 sequence is 16 residues long. With 3 bases clipped from V and 0 bases from J, the junction kept 5 bases outside the gene matches. The DNA of the CDR3 is TGTGCCATCAGTGAAGGCGGGGGGAGGAGCACAGATACGCAGTATTTT. It specifies CAISEGGGRSTDTQYF.

The rearrangement joins TRBV19 to TRBJ1-5; 9 positions match TRBD1. The germline V gene encodes CDR1 LNHDA and CDR2 SQIVND (reference sequence). The V and J ends lost 6 bases and 5 bases, in that order; junction bases with no gene match: 8. The CDR3 is 15 residues long. The CDR3 protein is CASRVLGQGDQPQHF. The CDR3 DNA is TGTGCCAGTAGGGTCCTGGGACAGGGAGATCAGCCCCAGCATTTT.

This chain links TRBV7-6 with TRBJ2-7; 7 bases are shared with TRBD1. The CDR3 has 14 residues. Germline CDR1 reads SGHVS; CDR2 reads FNYEAQ. After removal of 3 bases from V and 6 bases from J, the junction contained 8 bases not matched to a gene. The CDR3, as DNA: TGTGCCAGCAGCTTCCCCGGGACAGTTTCCGAGCAGTACTTC. It specifies CASSFPGTVSEQYF.

The J gene is TRBJ2-5, the V gene TRBV19; no clear D. Germline CDR1 LNHDA, CDR2 SQIVND (reference sequence). V was trimmed by 2 bases and J by 2 bases, leaving 9 bases between them. CDR3 length: 14 residues. CDR3 in amino acids: CASSIYRRQETQYF. CDR3 sequence (DNA): TGTGCCAGTAGTATATACAGACGGCAAGAGACCCAGTACTTC.

The J gene is TRBJ1-5, the V gene TRBV6-2 or TRBV6-3, with D possibly TRBD1 on 6 matching bases. Germline-derived CDR1 and CDR2 are MNHEY and SVGEGT. CDR3 length: 21 amino acids. Trimming cost V 2 bases and J 0 bases, with 26 bases left between them. CDR3 residues: CASSYRHRESLQDFSNQPQHF. The CDR3 DNA is TGTGCCAGCAGTTACCGGCACAGGGAGTCGCTACAAGATTTTAGCAATCAGCCCCAGCATTTT.

This rearrangement joins TRBV19 to TRBJ1-1, with TRBD1 as a possible D gene (5 bases). Germline V gene sequence: CDR1 LNHDA, CDR2 SQIVND (reference sequence). Between the trimmed V and J ends, which lost 6 bases and 5 bases, there was a span of 7 bases. This CDR3 has 11 amino acids. The CDR3: CASRDRTEAFF. As DNA, the CDR3 is TGTGCCAGTAGAGACAGAACTGAAGCTTTCTTT. The whole variable domain, remainder taken from reference TRBV19 and TRBJ1-1, is DGGITQSPKYLFRKEGQNVTLSCEQNLNHDAMYWYRQDPGQGLRLIYYSQIVNDFQKGDIAEGYSVSREKKESFPLTVTSAQKNPTAFYLCASRDRTEAFFGQGTRLTVV.

This chain joins TRBV6-2 or TRBV6-3 and TRBJ1-2; 7 bases agree with TRBD1. This CDR3 contains 12 residues. The V segment lost 6 bases and the J segment 8 bases; nucleotides outside the gene matches: 6. CDR1 is MNHEY and CDR2 is SVGEGT in the germline V gene. In DNA, the CDR3 is TGTGCCAGCAGATTGACAGGGCACGGCTACACCTTC. Its translation: CASRLTGHGYTF.

The rearrangement links TRBV14 to TRBJ1-2; 10 bases are a match to TRBD1. V was pared by 3 bases and J by 3 bases, with 10 bases of the junction left unmatched. CDR1 and CDR2 (germline): SGHDN, FVKESK. CDR3 length: 17 amino acids. As DNA, the CDR3 is TGTGCCAGCAGCCACCCCTTTGGACAGGGGGAAGACTATGGCTACACCTTC. The encoded protein is CASSHPFGQGEDYGYTF.

V and J are TRBV10-2 and TRBJ1-5, with D unclear. The CDR3 spans 15 residues. The ends were cut back, 6 bases at V and 3 bases at J, with 15 bases in the middle. Germline V gene data show CDR1 as WSHSY and CDR2 as SAAADI. As DNA, the CDR3 is TGCGCCAGCAGGGCAAAAGGAGTCCACAATCAGCCCCAGCATTTT. Translation gives CASRAKGVHNQPQHF.

J is TRBJ1-6 and V is TRBV5-1; D not resolved. The V and J ends lost 4 bases and 1 base respectively, with 9 bases between them. The CDR3 extends over 15 amino acids. Looked up from germline, CDR1 is SGHRS and CDR2 is YFSETQ. The CDR3 DNA sequence: TGCGCCAGCAGCCTAGACGGATCCTATAATTCACCCCTCCACTTT. The encoded protein is CASSLDGSYNSPLHF. Looking up the rest from reference TRBV5-1 and TRBJ1-6 gives the full variable domain: KAGVTQTPRYLIKTRGQQVTLSCSPISGHRSVSWYQQTPGQGLQFLFEYFSETQRNKGNFPGRFSGRQFSNSRSEMNVSTLELGDSALYLCASSLDGSYNSPLHFGNGTRLTVT.

This clonotype was counted between two and nine times. The chain recombines TRBV6-1 with TRBJ1-1, with D perhaps matching TRBD1 (6 bases). The CDR3 extends over 16 amino acids. Trimming took 6 bases from V and 4 from J, leaving 21 bases between them. From germline, CDR1 is MNHNS and CDR2 SASEGT. Here the CDR3 reads CASRTGWGGQGTEAFF. The CDR3 region has the DNA TGTGCCAGCAGGACGGGTTGGGGGGGCCAGGGCACTGAAGCTTTCTTT.

In DNA form, the CDR3 reads TGTGCCAGCAGCAAAGGTAGTCACGGACAGGGGTGGGCCCAGTACTTC. It is translated as CASSKGSHGQGWAQYF. This sequence joins TRBV21-1 and TRBJ2-5; the table names TRBD1, a call not compared with the DNA. TRBV21-1 corresponds to a pseudogene. The CDR3 spans 16 residues.